A selection of T cell receptor beta chains follows, all from one sample in a study of response to subunit inactivated influenza vaccine. TCRdb independently ran MiXCR on the RT-PCR reads; one entry per CDR3 protein. The table shows hundreds of thousands of distinct CDR3 sequences, with around 18% occurring only once. Material: PBMCs from blood, obtained about 5 days after vaccination. These receptors were obtained from a man aged 45-65 years who received an inactivated influenza vaccine. Each CDR3 is given with its conserved first and last residue. The D gene is left open where the match is weak. Clone size is shown for a subset of rows, as once, few, many or a class of expanded clone.

TRBJ2-2,few,.,TRBV29-1,CGALGPSNTGELFF,TGCGGAGCCCTAGGCCCAAGCAACACCGGGGAGCTGTTTTTT
TRBJ2-2,.,TRBD2,TRBV10-2,CASTLAGHNTGELFF,TGCGCCAGTACCCTAGCGGGGCATAACACCGGGGAGCTGTTTTTT
TRBJ2-5,.,TRBD1,TRBV5-1,CASRRTGEGETQYF,TGCGCCAGCAGGCGGACAGGGGAAGGAGAGACCCAGTACTTC
TRBJ2-3,many,.,TRBV12-3/TRBV12-4,CASSPGAARGSVYTQYF,TGTGCCAGCAGTCCAGGGGCGGCTAGAGGATCGGTGTATACGCAGTATTTT
TRBJ2-1,.,.,TRBV29-1,CSVRQGGDNEQFF,TGCAGCGTCCGACAGGGAGGGGACAATGAGCAGTTCTTC
TRBJ2-7,few,.,TRBV11-2,CASSFSWGEYEQYF,TGTGCCAGCAGCTTTTCGTGGGGGGAGTACGAGCAGTACTTC
TRBJ2-7,.,.,TRBV4-3,CASSQDPLSSREQYF,TGCGCCAGCAGCCAAGATCCCCTGTCTAGTCGCGAGCAGTACTTC
TRBJ2-1,few,TRBD2,TRBV6-5,CASSYSLAGGPVEQFF,TGTGCCAGCAGTTACTCGCTAGCGGGAGGGCCCGTTGAGCAGTTCTTC
TRBJ2-1,.,.,TRBV6-5,CASSYDPSAYEQFF,TGTGCCAGCAGTTACGACCCTAGCGCTTATGAGCAGTTCTTC
TRBJ1-6,few,.,TRBV3-1,CASSQDWGANNSPLHF,TGTGCCAGCAGCCAAGATTGGGGGGCCAATAATTCACCCCTCCACTTT
TRBJ2-3,few,.,TRBV6-4,CASSESRGATDTQYF,TGTGCCAGCAGCGAATCCAGGGGGGCTACAGATACGCAGTATTTT
TRBJ2-2,.,TRBD1,TRBV6-5,CASSYPNRGGDTGELFF,TGTGCCAGCAGTTACCCAAACAGGGGTGGGGACACCGGGGAGCTGTTTTTT
TRBJ1-5,few,TRBD1,TRBV20-1,CSAGQGRNQPQHF,TGCAGTGCTGGACAGGGGAGAAATCAGCCCCAGCATTTT
TRBJ2-3,.,TRBD2,TRBV24-1,CATSASGRAGGTDTQYF,TGTGCCACCAGTGCTAGCGGGAGGGCCGGGGGCACAGATACGCAGTATTTT
TRBJ2-1,few,TRBD2,TRBV2,CASSYPSGSVGDEQFF,TGTGCCAGCAGCTACCCGAGCGGGAGCGTCGGGGATGAGCAGTTCTTC
TRBJ2-3,few,TRBD2,TRBV3-1,CASSLAGETDTQYF,TGTGCCAGCAGCCTTGCGGGAGAAACAGATACGCAGTATTTT
TRBJ2-1,.,.,TRBV11-2,CASSPVRNQYNEQFF,TGTGCCAGCAGCCCAGTAAGGAACCAATACAATGAGCAGTTCTTC
TRBJ1-6,many,.,TRBV12-3/TRBV12-4,CASSLAHGNSPLHF,TGTGCCAGCAGTTTAGCGCACGGGAATTCACCCCTCCACTTT
TRBJ2-7,few,.,TRBV5-1,CASSRENPAYEQYF,TGCGCCAGCAGCCGGGAAAACCCTGCCTACGAGCAGTACTTC
TRBJ2-3,.,.,TRBV19,CASAPGASHTDTQYF,TGTGCCAGCGCCCCGGGGGCCTCCCACACAGATACGCAGTATTTT
TRBJ2-7,.,.,TRBV7-8,CASSLGAGGDEQYF,TGTGCCAGCAGCTTAGGGGCAGGTGGCGACGAGCAGTACTTC
TRBJ2-1,few,.,TRBV7-9,CASSLVSGAGFKFF,TGTGCCAGCAGCTTAGTTTCTGGGGCAGGGTTTAAGTTCTTC
TRBJ2-3,many,.,TRBV12-3/TRBV12-4,CASQAPADTQYF,TGTGCCAGCCAGGCACCAGCAGATACGCAGTATTTT
TRBJ1-5,few,.,TRBV29-1,CSVRDGNQPQHF,TGCAGCGTCAGGGACGGCAATCAGCCCCAGCATTTT
TRBJ1-1,few,.,TRBV7-9,CASSLYAEAFF,TGTGCCAGCAGCTTATACGCTGAAGCTTTCTTT
TRBJ2-2,.,TRBD1,TRBV11-2,CASSFTRQGSGELFF,TGTGCCAGCAGCTTCACTCGACAGGGGTCCGGGGAGCTGTTTTTT
TRBJ2-5,few,TRBD1,TRBV5-4,CASSPRTGYGETQYF,TGTGCCAGCAGCCCTAGGACAGGGTACGGAGAGACCCAGTACTTC
TRBJ2-1,many,.,TRBV6-5,CASSYRTRPSEQFF,TGTGCCAGCAGTTACCGGACTCGCCCAAGTGAGCAGTTCTTC